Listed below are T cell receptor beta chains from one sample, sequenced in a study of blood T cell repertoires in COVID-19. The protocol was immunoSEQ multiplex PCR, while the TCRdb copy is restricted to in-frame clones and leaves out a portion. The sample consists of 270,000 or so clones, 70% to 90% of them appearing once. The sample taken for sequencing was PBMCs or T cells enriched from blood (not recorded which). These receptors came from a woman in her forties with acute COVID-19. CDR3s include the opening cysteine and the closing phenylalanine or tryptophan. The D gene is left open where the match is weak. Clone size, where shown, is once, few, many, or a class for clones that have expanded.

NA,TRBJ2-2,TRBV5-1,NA,TGCGCCAGCAGCTTGGACACGGTAGGCGGCGGGGAGCTGTTTTTT,CASSLDTVGGGELFF
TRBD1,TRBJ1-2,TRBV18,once,TGTGCCAGCTCACCGGGACAGGGGGAATTCTATGGCTACACCTTC,CASSPGQGEFYGYTF
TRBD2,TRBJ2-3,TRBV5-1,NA,TGCGCCAGCAGCTCACTAGCGGGAGGGAGCACAGATACGCAGTATTTT,CASSSLAGGSTDTQYF
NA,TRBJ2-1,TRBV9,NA,TGTGCCAGCAGCGAAGGGAGCGACTACAATGAGCAGTTCTTC,CASSEGSDYNEQFF
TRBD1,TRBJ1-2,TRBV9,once,TGTGCCAGCAGCGTGGGCCAACAGGGGGCTCGTGGCTACACCTTC,CASSVGQQGARGYTF
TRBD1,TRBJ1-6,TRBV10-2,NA,TGCGCCAGCAGTGAACAAGACAGGGGAATTTCACCCCTCCACTTT,CASSEQDRGISPLHF
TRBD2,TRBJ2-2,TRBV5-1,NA,TGCGCCAGCAGCTTCTCCTCCGGGACTAGCGGGAGGGCCCCGAACACCGGGGAGCTGTTTTTT,CASSFSSGTSGRAPNTGELFF
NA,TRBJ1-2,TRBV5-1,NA,TGCGCCAGCAGTCCGCCGGGACAAATTGAATATGGCTACACCTTC,CASSPPGQIEYGYTF
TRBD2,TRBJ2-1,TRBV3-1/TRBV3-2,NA,TGTGCCAGCAGCCATCTGATAGCGGGAGTTCGGAATGAGCAGTTCTTC,CASSHLIAGVRNEQFF
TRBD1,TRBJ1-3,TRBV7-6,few,TGTGCCAGCAGCCTCGGGACAGGACAGGGAAACACCATATATTTT,CASSLGTGQGNTIYF
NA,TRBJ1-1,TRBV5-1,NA,TGCGCCAGCAGCCCTTTTTCAGGGTTGAGGACTGAAGCTTTCTTT,CASSPFSGLRTEAFF